This entry describes one T cell receptor (beta chain). The specificity of this receptor is unknown. HCMV-specific IgG was detected in serum with a commercial ELISA kit to determine HCMV serostatus. Ficoll density gradient centrifugation was used to isolate peripheral blood mononuclear cells from blood. The sample comes from a study of T cells expressing NK-cell markers (dated by TCRdb to the early 2020s). About the investigation overall: Three sorted T-cell subsets (CD3+CD56+NKG2C+, CD3+CD56+NKG2C- and CD3+CD56-NKG2C+) from roughly 8 donors had their TCR beta-chain repertoires profiled. Among the eight sequenced donors, only one was HCMV-seronegative, while the other seven were HCMV-seropositive. The eight sequenced donors were randomly selected healthy volunteers, three men and five women. The libraries were sequenced on Illumina HiSeq 2000/2500, MiSeq or NextSeq, producing 2 x 150 bp reads. What the study reported, not specific to this receptor: In over five donors, the dominant CD3+CD56+NKG2C+ clonotypes were among the top 10 CD8+ clonotypes and accounted for about 1.0-7.5% of CD8+ T cells. Those dominant clonotypes were again the most abundant among CD3+CD56-NKG2C+ cells in a handful of donors, at about 28.3-60.1%. It remained unclear whether the expanded NKG2C-expressing T cell clones were specific for HCMV antigens.

The CDR3 starts with the cysteine, ends with the phenylalanine, and has 14 residues. No DNA accompanies this entry. From a lookup of the germline V gene, CDR1 and CDR2 are MGHRA and YSYEKL. Sequencing was carried out with an Illumina HiSeq 2000. 5'RACE template switching, by which a universal primer site and unique molecular identifiers were added, was used to make TCR beta cDNA libraries. Synthesis of cDNA was primed from the TCR beta constant segment and was followed by two consecutive PCR amplification steps. On the authors' methods: MIGEC handled demultiplexing of the reads and grouping by UMI, while MiTCR was used to assemble and quantify clonotypes. To exclude erroneous sequences, any TCR cDNA sequence not supported by at least two reads was discarded. The tcR package was used for downstream repertoire analysis, and clonotypes were matched between fractions using CDR3 nucleotide sequence together with V segment. Antigen specificity was annotated against VDJdb with VDJmatch, allowing one amino acid substitution in CDR3. TCRdb reprocessed the reads and lists each CDR3 protein sequence as a single entry, with no DNA. The V and J calls come from TCRdb's annotation, not from the publication. The sample's clone listing holds about 150,000 distinct CDR3 sequences. 37% of the sample belongs to the ten largest clones.

This TCR was sampled from a woman aged 50 to 60 in good health. Donor details come from another sample of the same person, matched by shared clones. The chain uses TRBV4-1 and TRBJ1-5. The sequencing input was blood T cells: a sorted CD56 or NKG2C T cell subset, CD4+ or CD8+ T cells, or bulk PBMC T cells (not recorded which). The CDR3 is CASSQDLGAQPQHF.